This TCR beta chain comes out of a study of response to subunit inactivated influenza vaccine. Study-level findings and limits: The authors put forward the suggestion that each seasonal influenza vaccination may bring in only a limited number of new T cells.

Comments on this clonotype: Antigen unknown.

The V gene's germline CDR1 is LNHNV and CDR2 YYDKDF (reference sequence). The CDR3 sequence is 13 residues long. V was pared by 8 bases and J by 2 bases, with 11 bases between. TCRdb recomputed calls from the RT-PCR reads with MiXCR, one row per CDR3 protein. Of roughly 790,000 distinct CDR3 sequences listed, 21% are singletons. The chain uses TRBV15 and TRBJ2-3; no reliable D call. Here the sequenced sample was PBMCs from blood, taken more than 4 days after vaccination. The source of this sequence is a man aged 50 to 59 who received an inactivated influenza vaccine. The CDR3 reads CATAISPTDTQYF. CDR3 DNA sequence: TGTGCCACCGCAATATCCCCCACAGATACGCAGTATTTT. The whole variable domain, filled in from reference TRBV15 and TRBJ2-3, reads DAMVIQNPRYQVTQFGKPVTLSCSQTLNHNVMYWYQQKSSQAPKLLFHYYDKDFNNEADTPDNFQSRRPNTSFCFLDIRSPGLGDTAMYLCATAISPTDTQYFGPGTRLTVL.